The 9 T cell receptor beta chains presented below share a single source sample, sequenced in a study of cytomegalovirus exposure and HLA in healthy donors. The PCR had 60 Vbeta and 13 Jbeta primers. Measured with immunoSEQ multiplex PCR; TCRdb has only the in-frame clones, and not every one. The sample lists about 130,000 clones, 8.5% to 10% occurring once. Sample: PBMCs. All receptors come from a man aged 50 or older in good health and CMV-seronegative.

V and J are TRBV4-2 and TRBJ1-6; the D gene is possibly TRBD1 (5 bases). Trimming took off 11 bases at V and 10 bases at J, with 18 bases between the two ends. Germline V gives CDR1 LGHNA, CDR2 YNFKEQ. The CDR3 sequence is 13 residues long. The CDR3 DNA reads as TGTGCCGGGGCGACAGATCTCCAGTCACCCCTCCACTTT. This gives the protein CAGATDLQSPLHF.

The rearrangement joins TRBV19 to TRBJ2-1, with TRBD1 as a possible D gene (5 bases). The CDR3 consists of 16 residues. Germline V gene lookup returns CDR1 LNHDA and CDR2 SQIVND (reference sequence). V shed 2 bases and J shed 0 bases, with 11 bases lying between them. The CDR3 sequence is CASSIFRTSSYNEQFF. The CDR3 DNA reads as TGTGCCAGTAGTATATTTAGGACAAGCTCCTACAATGAGCAGTTCTTC.

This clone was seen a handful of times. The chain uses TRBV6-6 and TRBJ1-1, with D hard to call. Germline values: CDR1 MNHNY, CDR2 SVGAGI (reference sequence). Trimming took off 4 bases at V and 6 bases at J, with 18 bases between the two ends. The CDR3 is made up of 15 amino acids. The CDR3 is CASSFDAGSVPEAFF. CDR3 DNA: TGTGCCAGCAGTTTCGACGCGGGCTCCGTCCCTGAAGCTTTCTTT.

This CDR3 is CASSSRGGLEGDTQYF. CDR3 DNA: TGTGCCAGCAGCTCTAGGGGGGGACTGGAGGGGGATACGCAGTATTTT. The genes are TRBV9 and TRBJ2-3; D possibly corresponds to TRBD2 (7 bases). The CDR3 length is 16 residues. The germline V gene encodes CDR1 SGDLS and CDR2 YYNGEE. V shed 4 bases and J shed 6 bases, with 21 bases lying between them.

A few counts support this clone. The CDR3 loop reads CASSGLGGTEAFF. The DNA for the CDR3 is TGTGCCAGCAGTGGGCTAGGGGGCACTGAAGCTTTCTTT. This chain uses TRBV25-1 with TRBJ1-1; tentative D call: TRBD1 (6 bases). The CDR3 sequence is 13 residues long. Trimming removed 4 bases at V and 4 bases at J, with 10 bases between. Germline loops: CDR1 MGHDK, CDR2 SYGVNS.

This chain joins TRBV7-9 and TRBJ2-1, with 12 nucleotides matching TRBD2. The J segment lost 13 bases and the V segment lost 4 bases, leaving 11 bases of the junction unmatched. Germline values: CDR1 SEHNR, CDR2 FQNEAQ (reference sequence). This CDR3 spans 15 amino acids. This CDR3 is CASSSEASGGARQFF. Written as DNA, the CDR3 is TGTGCCAGCAGCTCTGAGGCTAGCGGGGGGGCTAGACAGTTCTTC.

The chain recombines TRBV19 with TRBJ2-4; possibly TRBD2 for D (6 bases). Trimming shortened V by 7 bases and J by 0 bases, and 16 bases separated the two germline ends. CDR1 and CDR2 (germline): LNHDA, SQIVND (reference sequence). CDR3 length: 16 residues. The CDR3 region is CASTAGRTLAKNIQYF. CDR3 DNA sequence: TGTGCCAGTACCGCGGGGAGAACACTAGCCAAAAACATTCAGTACTTC.

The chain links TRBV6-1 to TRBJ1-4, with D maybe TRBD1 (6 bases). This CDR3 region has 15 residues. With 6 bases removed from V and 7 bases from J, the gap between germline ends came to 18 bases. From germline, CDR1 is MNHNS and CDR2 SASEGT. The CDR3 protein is CASSLTRGGGEKLFF. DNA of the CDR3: TGTGCCAGCAGCTTAACCAGGGGAGGGGGTGAAAAACTGTTTTTT.

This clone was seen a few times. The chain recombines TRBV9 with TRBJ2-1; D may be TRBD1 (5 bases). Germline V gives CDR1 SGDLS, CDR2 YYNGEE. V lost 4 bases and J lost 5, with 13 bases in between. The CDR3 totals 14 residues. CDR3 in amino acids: CASSSHPRDNEQFF. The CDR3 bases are TGTGCCAGCAGCTCCCACCCCAGGGACAATGAGCAGTTCTTC.